The 7 T cell receptor beta chains given below trace back to one sample, sequenced in a study of CD8 T cells in ankylosing spondylitis. TCRdb re-derived calls from the 5' RACE reads in MiXCR, one entry per CDR3 protein. The sample carries about 800,000 distinct CDR3 sequences, 12% recorded once. General study results and limits: Among TCR beta sequences, a motif of roughly 8 highly homologous variants appeared characteristic of ankylosing spondylitis blood.

For these TCRs, the target antigens are not known. Sequenced: blood, either unsorted or a sorted T cell fraction (not recorded which). The receptors come from a male donor with ankylosing spondylitis.

V gene TRBV20-1 combines with J gene TRBJ2-7, with unresolved D. The CDR3 has 15 amino acids. V was trimmed by 2 bases and J by 2 bases, leaving 16 bases between them. The germline CDR1 and CDR2 sequences are DFQATT and SNEGSKA (reference sequence). The CDR3 loop is CSARKLKGWTYEQYF. In DNA form, the CDR3 reads TGCAGTGCTAGAAAGTTGAAAGGATGGACCTACGAGCAGTACTTC.

The genes are TRBV5-4 and TRBJ2-1; 10 bases are a match to TRBD2. V lost 4 bases, J lost 8 bases, and 9 bases stayed unmatched. The germline gives CDR1 SGHNT, CDR2 YYREEE (reference sequence). This CDR3 has 15 residues. CDR3: CASSLPGLANHEQFF. The CDR3 DNA follows: TGTGCCAGCAGCCTGCCGGGACTAGCGAACCATGAGCAGTTCTTC.

This clonotype was detected a few times. The V call is TRBV28, the J call TRBJ2-3, with D perhaps TRBD1 (6 bases). This CDR3 has 15 amino acids. Trimming took off 8 bases at V and 2 bases at J, with 17 bases between the two ends. In germline, CDR1 is MDHEN, CDR2 SYDVKM. The DNA for the CDR3 is TGTGCCAGCCAGCCCAGGGGACACCCCACAGATACGCAGTATTTT. Translated: CASQPRGHPTDTQYF.

This clonotype was recorded a few times. The V and J genes are TRBV24-1 and TRBJ2-3; 9 positions agree with TRBD1. Per the germline V gene, CDR1 is KGHDR and CDR2 is SFDVKD. J gave up 5 bases and V 5 bases, and 13 bases lay outside the gene matches. CDR3 length: 17 residues. CDR3: CATSARTGAAGIDTQYF. The CDR3 DNA reads TGTGCCACCAGTGCGAGGACAGGGGCCGCCGGAATAGATACGCAGTATTTT.

This clonotype was seen only a few times. The rearrangement uses TRBV5-4 and TRBJ2-1, with a possible D match to TRBD2 (6 bases). Trimming pared 4 bases from V and 6 bases from J, leaving 17 bases between. CDR1 is SGHNT, CDR2 YYREEE, per germline (reference sequence). The CDR3 has 15 amino acids. The CDR3 nucleotides read TGTGCCAGCAGCCGGGCTAGCGACGGGTTCAATGAGCAGTTCTTC. This sequence encodes CASSRASDGFNEQFF.

This clonotype appeared many times. The chain links TRBV29-1 to TRBJ2-3; D uncertain. Deletions cut 4 bases from V and 8 bases from J, with 7 bases between. This CDR3 region has 10 residues. Per the germline V gene, CDR1 is SQVTM and CDR2 is ANQGSEA. The CDR3 spells CSVVQATQYF. The CDR3 nucleotides read TGCAGCGTTGTTCAGGCTACGCAGTATTTT.

The chain links TRBV5-1 to TRBJ1-1, with D perhaps matching TRBD1 (5 bases). V was cut by 5 bases and J by 4 bases, with 15 bases left in between. The CDR3 contains 14 residues. Looked up from germline, CDR1 is SGHRS and CDR2 is YFSETQ. CDR3 nucleotide sequence: TGCGCCAGCAGTTCGCAGGGAGATGGCACTGAAGCTTTCTTT. As protein: CASSSQGDGTEAFF.